The rows below give T cell receptor beta chains drawn from one sample of a study of T cells in Graves' hyperthyroidism and ophthalmopathy. One entry per CDR3 protein, called by TCRdb with MiXCR from the multiplex PCR reads. The sample has roughly 510,000 distinct CDR3 sequences, around 20% seen once; the top ten hold approximately 25%. Specimen: blood. All receptors come from a man younger than 30 with Graves' hyperthyroidism. CDR3s include the opening cysteine and the closing phenylalanine or tryptophan. Fields, in order: J gene, V gene, D gene, clone size, CDR3 protein, CDR3 DNA. A D gene is named only where the DNA matches it firmly. Expanded clones are given a class, and other clones once, few, many or no size at all.

TRBJ2-7 | TRBV7-9 | TRBD1 | few | CASSQGQGRGYEQYF | TGTGCCAGCAGCCAGGGACAGGGGAGAGGTTACGAGCAGTACTTC
TRBJ1-5 | TRBV4-1 | NA | NA | CASSQDTTRPQHF | TGCGCCAGCAGCCAAGATACAACCCGGCCCCAGCATTTT
TRBJ1-6 | TRBV27 | NA | NA | CASSLSGWSSYNSPLHF | TGTGCCAGCAGTTTAAGCGGCTGGAGCTCCTATAATTCACCCCTCCACTTT
TRBJ2-2 | TRBV19 | NA | many | CASSIADWGRQNTGELFF | TGTGCCAGTAGTATAGCGGATTGGGGCAGGCAGAACACCGGGGAGCTGTTTTTT
TRBJ2-2 | TRBV28 | NA | NA | CASSSGYGSNTGELFF | TGTGCCAGCAGCTCAGGGTATGGGTCGAACACCGGGGAGCTGTTTTTT
TRBJ2-5 | TRBV28 | NA | many | CASGLTGRETQYF | TGTGCCAGCGGTTTGACAGGGAGGGAGACCCAGTACTTC
TRBJ1-5 | TRBV9 | NA | many | CASSAQGQGNQPQHF | TGTGCCAGCAGCGCTCAGGGGCAGGGCAATCAGCCCCAGCATTTT
TRBJ1-2 | TRBV5-1 | NA | many | CASRRVGTSNGYTF | TGCGCCAGCAGAAGGGTAGGGACATCTAATGGCTACACCTTC
TRBJ1-5 | TRBV20-1 | NA | many | CSARGNKQQPQHF | TGCAGTGCTAGAGGGAACAAGCAACAGCCCCAGCATTTT
TRBJ1-1 | TRBV5-1 | NA | many | CASSLLGDWNTEAFF | TGCGCCAGCAGCTTGTTGGGGGACTGGAACACTGAAGCTTTCTTT
TRBJ2-5 | TRBV28 | NA | NA | CASSGRRGALATQYF | TGTGCCAGCAGCGGAAGGAGGGGCGCATTGGCGACCCAGTACTTC
TRBJ2-1 | TRBV20-1 | NA | NA | CSARQGDNEQFF | TGCAGTGCTAGACAAGGGGACAATGAGCAGTTCTTC
TRBJ2-2 | TRBV20-1 | NA | NA | CSAREYRENTGELFF | TGCAGTGCTAGAGAGTACAGGGAGAACACCGGGGAGCTGTTTTTT
TRBJ1-3 | TRBV6-1 | NA | NA | CASSARDVGNTIYF | TGTGCCAGCAGTGCCCGGGACGTTGGAAACACCATATATTTT
TRBJ1-1 | TRBV28 | TRBD1 | NA | CATGRGTGREAFF | TGTGCCACCGGGAGGGGGACAGGACGTGAAGCTTTCTTT
TRBJ2-7 | TRBV25-1 | TRBD1 | many | CASRGQGLENYEQYF | TGTGCCAGCAGGGGACAGGGTTTGGAAAACTACGAGCAGTACTTC
TRBJ2-7 | TRBV28 | NA | many | CASSFTRGAYEQYF | TGTGCCAGCAGTTTCACCAGGGGAGCCTACGAGCAGTACTTC
TRBJ1-4 | TRBV28 | NA | NA | CASRRDLLGNEKLLF | TGTGCCAGCAGACGGGATCTTCTGGGTAATGAAAAACTGCTTTTT
TRBJ2-4 | TRBV27 | TRBD2 | many | CASSRLRGLNIQYF | TGTGCCAGCAGTCGACTGCGGGGGTTGAACATTCAGTACTTC
TRBJ2-2 | TRBV6-5 | NA | many | CASSYSGVGELFF | TGTGCCAGCAGTTACTCGGGTGTGGGGGAGCTGTTTTTT
TRBJ2-5 | TRBV20-1 | TRBD1 | many | CSASPWGTASGTQYF | TGCAGTGCTAGCCCCTGGGGGACAGCCTCCGGGACCCAGTACTTC
TRBJ2-3 | TRBV24-1 | TRBD2 | few | CATSDPSTSGAITDTQYF | TGTGCCACCAGTGACCCCTCTACTAGCGGGGCTATCACAGATACGCAGTATTTT
TRBJ2-5 | TRBV12-3/TRBV12-4 | NA | many | CASTWRGGLQETQYF | TGTGCCAGCACATGGCGCGGGGGCCTCCAAGAGACCCAGTACTTC
TRBJ2-5 | TRBV19 | TRBD1 | many | CASRKTGYQETQYF | TGTGCCAGTAGGAAGACAGGGTACCAAGAGACCCAGTACTTC
TRBJ2-2 | TRBV5-1 | NA | many | CASSSGVPPTGELFF | TGCGCCAGCAGCTCGGGGGTCCCACCCACCGGGGAGCTGTTTTTT
TRBJ2-7 | TRBV6-5 | TRBD1 | many | CAVRDRTYEQYF | TGTGCCGTCCGGGACAGGACCTACGAGCAGTACTTC
TRBJ2-7 | TRBV3-1 | NA | NA | CASSSRWEQYF | TGTGCCAGCAGCTCCCGGTGGGAGCAGTACTTC
TRBJ1-2 | TRBV12-3/TRBV12-4 | NA | NA | CASSYVTHRGYTF | TGTGCCAGCAGTTACGTGACTCATCGAGGTTACACCTTC
TRBJ2-5 | TRBV18 | NA | NA | CASSPYSMYQETQYF | TGTGCCAGCTCACCATATAGTATGTACCAAGAGACCCAGTACTTC
TRBJ2-5 | TRBV7-9 | NA | NA | CASSRASGLVETQYF | TGTGCCAGCAGCCGGGCTTCAGGGTTGGTAGAGACCCAGTACTTC
TRBJ2-7 | TRBV7-2 | TRBD1 | few | CASSFKRQGTYEQYF | TGTGCCAGCAGCTTTAAAAGACAGGGCACCTACGAGCAGTACTTC
TRBJ2-7 | TRBV15 | NA | many | CATSKGLTAQSYEQYF | TGTGCCACCAGCAAAGGTCTTACAGCTCAATCCTACGAGCAGTACTTC
TRBJ2-7 | TRBV7-8 | TRBD1 | few | CASSFRTGISHF | TGTGCCAGCAGCTTTCGGACAGGGATTTCCCACTTC
TRBJ1-5 | TRBV12-3/TRBV12-4 | NA | NA | CASSFGQGPVERPQHF | TGTGCCAGCAGTTTCGGGCAGGGCCCAGTCGAGCGGCCCCAGCATTTT
TRBJ2-7 | TRBV9 | TRBD1 | NA | CASSGQQGYEQYF | TGTGCCAGCAGCGGTCAACAGGGGTACGAGCAGTACTTC
TRBJ1-1 | TRBV12-3/TRBV12-4 | NA | NA | CASSLRNMNTEAFF | TGTGCCAGCAGTTTAAGGAACATGAACACTGAAGCTTTCTTT
TRBJ1-5 | TRBV19 | NA | many | CASSIATVSNQPQHF | TGTGCCAGTAGTATAGCGACGGTTAGCAATCAGCCCCAGCATTTT
TRBJ2-2 | TRBV12-3/TRBV12-4 | TRBD2 | many | CASSLRGLAENTGELFF | TGTGCCAGCAGTTTAAGGGGACTAGCGGAGAACACCGGGGAGCTGTTTTTT
TRBJ1-1 | TRBV19 | TRBD1 | many | CASSMGTGDTAFF | TGTGCCAGTAGTATGGGAACAGGGGACACAGCTTTCTTT
TRBJ2-6 | TRBV28 | TRBD2 | few | CASSSPGLVTGANVLTF | TGTGCCAGCAGTAGTCCGGGACTAGTGACTGGGGCCAACGTCCTGACTTTC
TRBJ1-3 | TRBV29-1 | NA | few | CSVTGGNTIYF | TGCAGCGTGACAGGAGGAAACACCATATATTTT
TRBJ2-7 | TRBV3-1 | TRBD1 | NA | CASSQDGRGTGKSSYEQYF | TGTGCCAGCAGCCAAGATGGAAGGGGGACAGGCAAGAGCTCCTACGAGCAGTACTTC
TRBJ2-5 | TRBV12-3/TRBV12-4 | TRBD1 | many | CASSLDRLHQETQYF | TGTGCCAGCAGTTTGGACAGGCTCCACCAAGAGACCCAGTACTTC
TRBJ1-1 | TRBV18 | NA | few | CASSPRSGNMNTEAFF | TGTGCCAGCTCACCGCGAAGTGGTAATATGAACACTGAAGCTTTCTTT
TRBJ2-7 | TRBV3-1 | NA | many | CASSHGGTAYEQYF | TGTGCCAGCAGCCACGGCGGGACAGCCTACGAGCAGTACTTC
TRBJ2-7 | TRBV28 | NA | NA | CASTRAVPPYEQYF | TGTGCCAGCACGCGGGCAGTACCCCCCTACGAGCAGTACTTC
TRBJ1-1 | TRBV2 | TRBD1 | NA | CARTGLGTEAFF | TGTGCCAGGACAGGGTTGGGCACTGAAGCTTTCTTT
TRBJ2-7 | TRBV28 | NA | many | CASRYRGTLYEQYF | TGTGCCAGTAGGTACCGGGGGACCCTCTACGAGCAGTACTTC
TRBJ2-7 | TRBV19 | NA | many | CASSMGEETVYEQYF | TGTGCCAGTAGTATGGGCGAGGAAACCGTTTACGAGCAGTACTTC
TRBJ2-5 | TRBV12-3/TRBV12-4 | NA | many | CASSLRRPEAQYF | TGTGCCAGCAGTTTAAGGCGGCCCGAGGCCCAGTACTTC
TRBJ2-4 | TRBV14 | NA | few | CASSQLLGPSIQYF | TGTGCCAGCAGCCAACTTCTTGGACCCTCCATTCAGTACTTC
TRBJ2-2 | TRBV7-8 | NA | NA | CASSRARTGELFF | TGTGCCAGCAGCCGGGCGCGGACCGGGGAGCTGTTTTTT
TRBJ2-7 | TRBV28 | TRBD1 | NA | CASSRRGDRGYEQYF | TGTGCCAGCAGTCGCCGCGGGGACAGGGGCTACGAGCAGTACTTC
TRBJ2-7 | TRBV27 | NA | few | CASSHGPALEQYF | TGTGCCAGCAGCCACGGGCCGGCCCTCGAGCAGTACTTC
TRBJ2-7 | TRBV12-3/TRBV12-4 | NA | many | CASSFGFGTNEQYF | TGTGCCAGCAGTTTCGGGTTCGGGACAAACGAGCAGTACTTC
TRBJ2-2 | TRBV4-1 | NA | many | CASSQAGLTGELFF | TGCGCCAGCAGCCAAGCCGGACTCACCGGGGAGCTGTTTTTT
TRBJ2-2 | TRBV6-5 | NA | NA | CASSYAGGATGELFF | TGTGCCAGCAGTTACGCCGGGGGCGCCACCGGGGAGCTGTTTTTT